This T cell receptor (beta chain) was captured by sequencing in a study of beta chain features in type 1 diabetes. There are 14 residues in the CDR3. J was trimmed by 5 bases and V by 3 bases; bases with no gene match: 3. Germline V gene data show CDR1 as LGHNA and CDR2 as YNFKEQ. Sorting of CD4+ naive, central memory, regulatory and stem cell-like memory cells was performed via CD45RO/CCR7/CD25/CD127/CD95/CD27. This clone was seen only a few times. The antigen is undetermined. Expressed TCRB transcripts got sequenced, as all isolated RNA was reverse transcribed. TCRdb keeps only in-frame clones here, not all; method: immunoSEQ multiplex PCR. The sample contains under 850,000 clones, under 15% of which appear only once. General study findings and limits: All four CD4+ subsets of Type 1 diabetes patients contained TCRB CDR3s that were moderately but significantly shorter. More deletions and fewer insertions at VDJ junctions were seen in type 1 diabetes patients.

This sequence joins TRBV4-2 and TRBJ2-4; 8 bases are a match to TRBD1. Sequences were obtained from naive CD4+ T cells from blood. The TCR originated in a man aged 18 to 35 with type 1 diabetes. CDR3 in amino acids: CASSQDRVQNIQYF. The CDR3 DNA reads as TGTGCCAGCAGCCAGGACAGGGTCCAAAACATTCAGTACTTC.